What follows are 6 T cell receptor beta chains derived from one specimen sequenced in a study of blood T cell repertoires in COVID-19. TCRdb keeps only in-frame clones here, not all; method: immunoSEQ multiplex PCR. The sample lists 350,000 or so clones, 88% occurring once. The sequenced sample was PBMCs or T cells enriched from blood (not recorded which). Receptors were obtained from a woman under 40 who had been exposed to COVID-19.

This chain links TRBV28 with TRBJ1-2, with D tentatively TRBD1 (6 bases). Trimming took off 5 bases at V and 3 bases at J, with 25 bases between the two ends. CDR1 MDHEN and CDR2 SYDVKM come from the germline V gene. The CDR3 has 18 residues. In nucleotides, the CDR3 is TGTGCCAGCAGTGGGGGCGGGGGCGGCCCTCAACCATACTATGGCTACACCTTC. Translating gives CASSGGGGGPQPYYGYTF.

The chain has TRBV5-1 and TRBJ1-1; 8 positions match TRBD1. The CDR3 is 15 amino acids. V dropped 4 bases and J dropped 3; count of bases not matched to a gene: 8. Germline CDR1 SGHRS, CDR2 YFSETQ. CDR3 bases: TGCGCCAGCAGCCCCAGGACAGGGTGGCACACTGAAGCTTTCTTT. It translates to CASSPRTGWHTEAFF.

The chain couples TRBV21-1 to TRBJ1-1. TRBV21-1 represents a pseudogene. CDR3 length: 19 amino acids. CDR3: CASSKGYLMYLLMNTEAFF. In DNA, the CDR3 is TGTGCCAGCAGCAAAGGCTATCTCATGTACCTCCTAATGAACACTGAAGCTTTCTTT.

This clone has a single count. Other nucleotide sequences in the sample specify the same CDR3. The rearrangement uses TRBV3-1 (or the pseudogene TRBV3-2) and TRBJ1-3; perhaps TRBD1 as D (5 bases). The CDR3 totals 15 residues. CDR1 LGHDT and CDR2 YNNKEL come from the germline V gene (reference sequence). The V gene lost 3 bases and the J gene lost 4 bases, with 13 bases spanning the gap. DNA of the CDR3: TGTGCCAGCAGCCAGGATCAGGGTTCAGGAAACACCATATATTTT. Its protein is CASSQDQGSGNTIYF.

This clone has a single count. The gene calls are TRBV18 and TRBJ1-1, with 7 bases aligning to TRBD1. CDR1 and CDR2 (germline): KGHSH, LQKENI. The CDR3 loop spans 14 amino acids. Unmatched junction bases numbered 5, after V lost 3 bases and J lost 4 bases. Written as DNA, the CDR3 is TGTGCCAGCTCACCCGACAGGGTCGGCACTGAAGCTTTCTTT. This translates into CASSPDRVGTEAFF.

V gene TRBV7-3 combines with J gene TRBJ2-7, with 7 bases aligning to TRBD1. Germline CDR1 SGHTA, CDR2 FQGTGA. V lost 5 bases to trimming and J lost 0 bases; unmatched junction nucleotides: 10. The CDR3 totals 16 residues. CDR3: CASSLIGTASSYEQYF. CDR3 sequence (DNA): TGTGCCAGCAGCCTAATAGGGACAGCGAGCTCCTACGAGCAGTACTTC.